This T cell receptor (beta chain) is from a study of T cells in women clearing cervical HPV infection. Whole-study findings and limits: Effector/memory and HPV-specific T cells were not isolated, and association timing is unknown. CIN3+ cases had significantly higher TCR richness than controls; evenness did not differ.

Details on this clone: The antigen is not known. The CDR3 end is not reached by the read, which stops 3 residues before it; the germline J gene fills it in.

All participants had a single incident cervical HPV16 infection, and prevalent HPV16 infections were excluded. TCR beta CDR3 amplified by multiplex PCR from about 1200 ng genomic DNA. Sequenced by immunoSEQ multiplex PCR; TCRdb stores in-frame clones only, minus some. This listing includes under 50,000 clones. Germline V gene sequence: CDR1 MNHEY, CDR2 SVGEGT. The CDR3 is 15 amino acids. The sample consisted of blood buffy coat. The clonotype was recovered from a woman between 18 and 75 years old with a cervical HPV16 infection that either progressed to CIN3+ or cleared (not recorded which). This rearrangement joins TRBV6-2 or TRBV6-3 to TRBJ2-3; tentative D call: TRBD2 (6 bases). The CDR3 bases that were read are TGTGCCAGCAGTTACGGAGGGTATGGCAATCAGCCG. The encoded protein is CASSYGGYGNQP. The CDR3 in full is CASSYGGYGNQPQYF.